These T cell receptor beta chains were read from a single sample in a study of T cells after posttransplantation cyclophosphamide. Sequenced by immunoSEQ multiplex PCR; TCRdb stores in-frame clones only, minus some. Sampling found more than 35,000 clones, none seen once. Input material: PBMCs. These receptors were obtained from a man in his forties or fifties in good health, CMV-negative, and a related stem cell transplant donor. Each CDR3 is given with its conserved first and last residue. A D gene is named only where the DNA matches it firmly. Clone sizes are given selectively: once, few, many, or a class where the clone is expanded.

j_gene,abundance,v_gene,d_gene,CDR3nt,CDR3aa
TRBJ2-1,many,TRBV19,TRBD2,TGTGCCAGTAGAACGGGAGGGTACAATGAGCAGTTCTTC,CASRTGGYNEQFF
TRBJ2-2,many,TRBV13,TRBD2,TGTGCCAGCAGCTTAGCACTAGCGGGACCCACCGGGGAGCTGTTTTTT,CASSLALAGPTGELFF
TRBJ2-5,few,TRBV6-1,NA,TGTGCCAGCACCCTGGTACAGGGTATAGAGACCCAGTACTTC,CASTLVQGIETQYF
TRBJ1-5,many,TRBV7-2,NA,TGTGCCAGCAGCTTAGTTGGTACAGATAGCAATCAGCCCCAGCATTTT,CASSLVGTDSNQPQHF
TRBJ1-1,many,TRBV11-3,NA,TGTGCCAGCAGCTTGGGAGGGGGTAACACTGAAGCTTTCTTT,CASSLGGGNTEAFF
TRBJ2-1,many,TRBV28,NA,TGTGCCAGCACCCAAAACAGGGTTTACAATGAGCAGTTCTTC,CASTQNRVYNEQFF
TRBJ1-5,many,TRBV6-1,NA,TGTGCCAGCAGTGAATCTGGACACAATCAGCCCCAGCATTTT,CASSESGHNQPQHF
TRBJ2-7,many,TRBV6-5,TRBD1,TGTGCCAGCAGCCGGACAGGGGGTACCTACGAGCAGTACTTC,CASSRTGGTYEQYF
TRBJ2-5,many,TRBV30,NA,TGTGCCTGGAGTGTAAAGTCTGCGGAGACCCAGTACTTC,CAWSVKSAETQYF
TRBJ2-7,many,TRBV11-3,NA,TGTGCCAGCAGCCGAGACTCCGCCGGCGAGCAGTACTTC,CASSRDSAGEQYF
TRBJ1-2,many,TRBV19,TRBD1,TGTGCCAGCTACAGGGGGCCGGGCTATGGCTACACCTTC,CASYRGPGYGYTF
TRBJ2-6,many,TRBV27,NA,TGTGCCAGCAGTGTCCGGGGAGGCCCAGCCACCAACGTCCTGACTTTC,CASSVRGGPATNVLTF
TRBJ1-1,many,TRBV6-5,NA,TGTGCCAGCAGTTACTCGACAGGGAACACTGAAGCTTTCTTT,CASSYSTGNTEAFF
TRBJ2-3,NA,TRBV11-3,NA,TGTGCCAGCAGCTTGCGGGGAACCGTCACAGATACGCAGTATTTT,CASSLRGTVTDTQYF
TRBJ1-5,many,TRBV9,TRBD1,TGTGCCAGCAGCGTACAGGGGGGCAATCAGCCCCAGCATTTT,CASSVQGGNQPQHF
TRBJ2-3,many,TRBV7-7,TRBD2,TGTGCTAGCAGCTTCCTAGCGGAGTCGACAGATACGCAGTATTTT,CASSFLAESTDTQYF
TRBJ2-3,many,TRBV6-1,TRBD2,TGTGCCAGCAGTGAATTTCCCAGCGGGGGGGCGAAAGATACGCAGTATTTT,CASSEFPSGGAKDTQYF
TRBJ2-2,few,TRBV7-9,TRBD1,TGTGCCAGCAGGCCGGGGACAGGGTTGTTCCGGGAGCTGTTTTTT,CASRPGTGLFRELFF
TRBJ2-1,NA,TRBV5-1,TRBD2,TGCGCCAGCAGCTTGCTCGGGACTAGCGGGGCTGAGCAGTTCTTC,CASSLLGTSGAEQFF
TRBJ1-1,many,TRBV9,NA,TGTGCCAGCAGCCCCAGACAGGATAACACTGAAGCTTTCTTT,CASSPRQDNTEAFF
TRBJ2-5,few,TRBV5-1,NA,TGCGCCAGCAGCTTGAGAGTACAAGAGACCCAGTACTTC,CASSLRVQETQYF
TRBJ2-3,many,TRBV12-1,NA,TGTGCCAGCACCTCCGAGGTGGGACAGTCAGTCAATAGCACAGATACGCAGTATTTT,CASTSEVGQSVNSTDTQYF
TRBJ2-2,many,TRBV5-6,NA,TGTGCCAGCAGCTTGCGTCAGGGATGGCACACCGGGGAGCTGTTTTTT,CASSLRQGWHTGELFF
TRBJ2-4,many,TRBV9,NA,TGTGCCAGCAGCGTTACAGGTAATGGGAACATTCAGTACTTC,CASSVTGNGNIQYF
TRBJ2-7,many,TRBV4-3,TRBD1,TGCGCCAGCAGCCAGTCCCTCCCGGGACAGGCCTACGAGCAGTACTTC,CASSQSLPGQAYEQYF
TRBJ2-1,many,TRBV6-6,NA,TGTGCCAGCAGAGAGACTGACTATAATGAGCAGTTCTTC,CASRETDYNEQFF
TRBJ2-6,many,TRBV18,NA,TGTGCCAGCTCACCCGGGAGCTCTGGGGCCAACGTCCTGACTTTC,CASSPGSSGANVLTF
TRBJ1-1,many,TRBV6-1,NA,TGTGCCAGCAGTGCCTTAGGACAGAATCAACCTTTGAACACTGAAGCTTTCTTT,CASSALGQNQPLNTEAFF
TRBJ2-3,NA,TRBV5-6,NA,TGTGCCAGCAGCCGGTTTCCAGATACGCAGTATTTT,CASSRFPDTQYF
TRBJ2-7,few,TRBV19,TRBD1,TGTGCCAGTAGTCCAAGCGACAGGGGGCGCGAGCAGTACTTC,CASSPSDRGREQYF
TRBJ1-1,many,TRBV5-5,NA,TGTGCCAGCAGCTTGGGGGGGCGACTCACTGAAGCTTTCTTT,CASSLGGRLTEAFF
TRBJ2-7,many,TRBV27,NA,TGTGCCAGCAAAACAAGTGGGCGACACTCCTACGAGCAGTACTTC,CASKTSGRHSYEQYF
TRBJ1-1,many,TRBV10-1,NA,TGCGCCGGAAAAATGACAGCGAACACTGAAGCTTTCTTT,CAGKMTANTEAFF
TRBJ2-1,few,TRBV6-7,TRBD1,TGTGCCAGCAGTTACTCGGCGTCGGACAGGGGTTCCTACAATGAGCAGTTCTTC,CASSYSASDRGSYNEQFF
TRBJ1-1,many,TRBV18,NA,TGTGCCAGCTCACCCCCATCAGGAAGGAACACTGAAGCTTTCTTT,CASSPPSGRNTEAFF
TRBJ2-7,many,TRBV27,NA,TGTGCCAGCAGTTTACGACAGAGCTCCTACGAGCAGTACTTC,CASSLRQSSYEQYF